This TCR beta chain appears in the sequencing data of a study of CXCR3-negative and CXCR3-positive naive CD8 T cells. Preparation of TRB cDNA libraries relied on 5' RACE carrying UMI labels. Reanalyzing the 5' RACE reads, TCRdb keeps one entry per CDR3 protein, without DNA. The table for this sample gives 45,000 to 65,000 distinct CDR3 sequences. In regard to this clonotype: Antigen unknown.

Findings and limits, study-wide: Comparably high diversity was seen in both naive subsets, and much lower diversity in memory CD8+ cells.

Germline V gene sequence: CDR1 SGHVS, CDR2 FQNEAQ. The CDR3 has 15 amino acids. This chain uses TRBV7-8 with TRBJ2-5; checking the TCRdb D call of TRBD2 is not possible without DNA. Material: naive CXCR3- CD8+ T cells from blood. Subset described: CD45RO-CCR7+CD27+CD95- naive CD8+ T cells lacking CXCR3 (TNR3-). The source of this sequence is a human donor in good health. Some clones in this sample may be carry-over from other donors' samples. CDR3: CASSLEVAGEETQYF.